The 16 T cell receptor beta chains reported below all come from one sample, sequenced in a study of early T cells in non-severe SARS-CoV-2 infection. TCRdb re-called the 5' RACE reads with MiXCR, one entry per CDR3 protein. The table includes 90,000 to 120,000 distinct CDR3 sequences, around an eighth detected once. The sample comprised whole blood. The origin of the receptors is an adult who was a healthcare worker with PCR-confirmed SARS-CoV-2 infection or an uninfected control (not recorded which).

V is TRBV5-1 and J is TRBJ2-1, with D maybe TRBD2 (6 bases). CDR3 length: 14 amino acids. Germline CDR1 is SGHRS and CDR2 is YFSETQ. Deletions cut 2 bases from V and 9 bases from J, with 15 bases between. The CDR3 loop reads CASSFTDGGVEQFF. For the CDR3, the DNA is TGCGCCAGCAGCTTCACCGACGGAGGGGTTGAGCAGTTCTTC.

This clonotype was observed a handful of times. The V gene is TRBV9, the J gene TRBJ2-5; D not certain. The CDR3 sequence is 13 residues long. CDR1 and CDR2 from the germline V gene are SGDLS and YYNGEE. Trimming stripped 0 bases from V and 5 bases from J, with 8 bases between. CDR3 region: CASSVESMETQYF. Written as DNA, the CDR3 is TGTGCCAGCAGCGTAGAGTCTATGGAGACCCAGTACTTC.

The CDR3 region has the DNA TGTGCCAGCAGTCCCAGGGGTAACACCGGGGAGCTGTTTTTT. Translated: CASSPRGNTGELFF. The chain recombines TRBV28 with TRBJ2-2; D is perhaps TRBD1 (6 bases). Between the trimmed V and J ends, which lost 5 bases and 2 bases, there was a span of 9 bases. The CDR3 length is 14 residues. The germline V gene has CDR1 MDHEN and CDR2 SYDVKM.

The V gene is TRBV10-3, the J gene TRBJ1-5; D remains ambiguous. Trimming pared 7 bases from V and 5 bases from J, leaving 12 bases between. Germline values: CDR1 ENHRY, CDR2 SYGVKD. This CDR3 has 13 residues. CDR3 sequence: CAITSQRDQPQHF. The DNA for the CDR3 is TGTGCCATCACCTCACAAAGGGATCAGCCCCAGCATTTT.

The chain combines TRBV18 with TRBJ1-1, with 7 nucleotides matching TRBD1. CDR3 length: 17 amino acids. Trimming removed 3 bases from V and 2 bases from J; junction bases left unmatched: 12. Germline CDR1 reads KGHSH; CDR2 reads LQKENI. The CDR3 nucleotides read TGTGCCAGCTCACCGATATTACAGGGGCAGTATAACACTGAAGCTTTCTTT. Its protein is CASSPILQGQYNTEAFF. Together with reference TRBV18 and TRBJ1-1, the CDR3 gives the full variable domain: NAGVMQNPRHLVRRRGQEARLRCSPMKGHSHVYWYRQLPEEGLKFMVYLQKENIIDESGMPKERFSAEFPKEGPSILRIQQVVRGDSAAYFCASSPILQGQYNTEAFFGQGTRLTVV.

The chain combines TRBV11-2 with TRBJ2-1; D may be TRBD1 (6 bases). Germline-derived CDR1 and CDR2 are SGHAT and FQNNGV. This CDR3 has 16 residues. The V gene lost 0 bases and the J gene lost 6 bases, with 15 bases spanning the gap. The CDR3 DNA reads as TGTGCCAGCAGCTTAGACCCGGGAAGGGGGTCCAATGAGCAGTTCTTC. It yields the protein CASSLDPGRGSNEQFF. The whole variable domain, remainder taken from reference TRBV11-2 and TRBJ2-1, is EAGVAQSPRYKIIEKRQSVAFWCNPISGHATLYWYQQILGQGPKLLIQFQNNGVVDDSQLPKDRFSAERLKGVDSTLKIQPAKLEDSAVYLCASSLDPGRGSNEQFFGPGTRLTVL.

This chain uses TRBV7-3 with TRBJ1-2; TRBD1 might be the D (6 bases). CDR1 and CDR2 from the germline V gene are SGHTA and FQGTGA. Trimming took off 5 bases at V and 4 bases at J, with 11 bases between the two ends. CDR3 length: 13 residues. The CDR3 sequence: CASSMGHPYGYTF. CDR3 sequence (DNA): TGTGCCAGCAGCATGGGACACCCCTATGGCTACACCTTC.

In its sample, this clonotype was seen many times. The rearrangement links TRBV24-1 to TRBJ2-2; D is perhaps TRBD2 (6 bases). This CDR3 contains 19 residues. CDR1 KGHDR and CDR2 SFDVKD come from the germline V gene. Trimming cost V 10 bases and J 2 bases, with 28 bases left between them. As DNA, the CDR3 is TGTGCCACACTTCAACCAAAGCTCCCCCGGGACTCCAACACCGGGGAGCTGTTTTTT. This gives the protein CATLQPKLPRDSNTGELFF.

The V gene is TRBV6-5, the J gene TRBJ1-2; maybe TRBD1 (6 bases). The germline V gene encodes CDR1 MNHEY and CDR2 SVGAGI. This CDR3 has 12 residues. V gave up 6 bases and J gave up 7 bases, with 12 bases separating them. CDR3 sequence (DNA): TGTGCCAGCAGCCGGGGGGGCGCTGGCTACACCTTC. Translating gives CASSRGGAGYTF.

This clonotype has only a few counts. At one boundary the junction diverges from the germline segment, which might be a read error. The chain uses TRBV20-1 and TRBJ2-5; 14 bases agree with TRBD2. The CDR3 loop spans 15 amino acids. The V gene's germline CDR1 is DFQATT and CDR2 SNEGSKA (reference sequence). The CDR3 DNA reads as TGCAGTGCTAGTAAGACTAGCGGGAGGGCAGAGACCCGGTACTTC. It specifies CSASKTSGRAETRYF.

CDR3 residues: CASSLRSVVVGTQYF. The CDR3 DNA follows: TGTGCCAGCAGCTTAAGATCGGTAGTAGTGGGTACGCAGTATTTT. V is TRBV7-8 and J is TRBJ2-3; D is unclear. The germline CDR1 and CDR2 sequences are SGHVS and FQNEAQ. The CDR3 is 15 amino acids. The ends were cut back, 2 bases at V and 8 bases at J, with 17 bases in the middle.

The rearrangement uses TRBV10-3 and TRBJ2-5, with TRBD2 matching 8 bases. V lost 4 bases, J lost 2 bases, and 6 bases stayed unmatched. The CDR3 consists of 15 residues. Per the germline V gene, CDR1 is ENHRY and CDR2 is SYGVKD. CDR3 amino acids: CAISGTGGPQETQYF. CDR3 nucleotide sequence: TGTGCCATCAGTGGAACGGGAGGGCCACAAGAGACCCAGTACTTC.

This clonotype was picked up many times. This chain connects TRBV6-4 to TRBJ2-3; D perhaps matches TRBD1 (6 bases). This CDR3 region has 14 residues. V shed 6 bases and J shed 2 bases, with 12 bases lying between them. Per the germline V gene, CDR1 is MRHNA and CDR2 is SNTAGT. The CDR3, as DNA: TGTGCCAGCAGAAAGGGGGTGATCACAGATACGCAGTATTTT. Translation: CASRKGVITDTQYF.

This clonotype has more than one count but fewer than ten. This chain uses TRBV7-9 with TRBJ2-1, with 8 bases identical to TRBD1. Trimming removed 4 bases from V and 4 bases from J; junction bases left unmatched: 12. Germline V gives CDR1 SEHNR, CDR2 FQNEAQ (reference sequence). This CDR3 is 17 amino acids long. The CDR3, as DNA: TGTGCCAGCAGCTCGCGGCAGGGGGCTCACCTATACAATGAGCAGTTCTTC. It is translated as CASSSRQGAHLYNEQFF.

This clonotype was recorded at least ten times. In DNA form, the CDR3 reads TGCAGCGTTGATATCGCGGCATTGGAGACCCAGTACTTC. It yields the protein CSVDIAALETQYF. The chain links TRBV29-1 to TRBJ2-5; D uncertain. Germline CDR1 and CDR2: SQVTM and ANQGSEA. CDR3 length: 13 amino acids. Trimming shortened V by 3 bases and J by 5 bases, and 13 bases separated the two germline ends.

Many counts were recorded for this clonotype. The rearrangement joins TRBV11-3 to TRBJ1-4, with TRBD1 identical over 8 bases. Trimming removed 4 bases from V and 5 bases from J; junction bases left unmatched: 3. Germline CDR1 and CDR2: SGHNT and YENEEA. The CDR3 extends over 14 amino acids. The CDR3 protein is CASSSDRGNEKLFF. CDR3 DNA: TGTGCCAGCAGCTCCGACAGGGGCAATGAAAAACTGTTTTTT.